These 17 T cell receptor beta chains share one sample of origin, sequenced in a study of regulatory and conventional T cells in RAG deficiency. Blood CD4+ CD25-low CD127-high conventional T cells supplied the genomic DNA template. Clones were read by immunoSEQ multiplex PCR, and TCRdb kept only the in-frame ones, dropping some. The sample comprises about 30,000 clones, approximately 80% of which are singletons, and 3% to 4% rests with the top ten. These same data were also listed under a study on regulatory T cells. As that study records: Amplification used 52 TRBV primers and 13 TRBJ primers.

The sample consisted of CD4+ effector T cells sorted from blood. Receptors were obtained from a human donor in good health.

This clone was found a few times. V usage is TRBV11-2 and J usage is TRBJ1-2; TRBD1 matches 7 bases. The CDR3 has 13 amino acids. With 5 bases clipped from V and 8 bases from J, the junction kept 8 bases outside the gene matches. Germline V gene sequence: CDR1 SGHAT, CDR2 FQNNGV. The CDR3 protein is CASSGIDRVGYTF. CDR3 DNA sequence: TGTGCCAGCAGCGGGATAGACAGGGTCGGCTACACCTTC.

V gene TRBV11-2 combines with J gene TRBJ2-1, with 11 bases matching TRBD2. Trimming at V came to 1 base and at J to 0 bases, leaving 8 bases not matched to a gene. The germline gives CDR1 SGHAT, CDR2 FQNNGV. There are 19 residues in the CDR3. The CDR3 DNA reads TGTGCCAGCAGCTTAGCGGCTCCTAGCGGGGGGTTCTCCTACAATGAGCAGTTCTTC. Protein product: CASSLAAPSGGFSYNEQFF.

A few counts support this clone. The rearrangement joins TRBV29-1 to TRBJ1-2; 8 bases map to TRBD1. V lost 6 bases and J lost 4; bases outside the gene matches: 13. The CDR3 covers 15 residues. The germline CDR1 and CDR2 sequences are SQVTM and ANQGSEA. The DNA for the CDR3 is TGCAGCGTCGGGAGGACAGGGCGAATCGGCTATGGCTACACCTTC. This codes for CSVGRTGRIGYGYTF.

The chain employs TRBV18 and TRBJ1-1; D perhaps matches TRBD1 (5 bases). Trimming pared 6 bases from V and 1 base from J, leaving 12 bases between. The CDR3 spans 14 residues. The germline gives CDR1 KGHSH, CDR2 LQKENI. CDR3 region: CASSFNGQNTEAFF. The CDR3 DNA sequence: TGTGCCAGCTCCTTCAACGGACAGAACACTGAAGCTTTCTTT.

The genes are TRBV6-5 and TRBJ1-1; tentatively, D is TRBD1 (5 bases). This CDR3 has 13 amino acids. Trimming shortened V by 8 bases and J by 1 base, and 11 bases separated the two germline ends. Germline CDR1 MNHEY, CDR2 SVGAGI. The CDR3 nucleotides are TGTGCCAGCGGGTGGGACCGGAACACTGAAGCTTTCTTT. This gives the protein CASGWDRNTEAFF.

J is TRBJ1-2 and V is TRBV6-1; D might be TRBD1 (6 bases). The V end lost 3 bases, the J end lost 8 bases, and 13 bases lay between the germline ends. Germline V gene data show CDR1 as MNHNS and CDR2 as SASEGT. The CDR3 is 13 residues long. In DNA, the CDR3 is TGTGCCAGCAGTGATCAGGGGCGAGTAGGCTACACCTTC. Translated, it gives CASSDQGRVGYTF.

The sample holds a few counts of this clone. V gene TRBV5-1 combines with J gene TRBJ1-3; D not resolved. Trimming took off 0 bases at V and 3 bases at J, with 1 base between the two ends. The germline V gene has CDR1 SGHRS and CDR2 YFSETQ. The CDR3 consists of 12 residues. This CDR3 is CASSLDGNTIYF. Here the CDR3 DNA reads TGCGCCAGCAGCTTGGATGGAAACACCATATATTTT.

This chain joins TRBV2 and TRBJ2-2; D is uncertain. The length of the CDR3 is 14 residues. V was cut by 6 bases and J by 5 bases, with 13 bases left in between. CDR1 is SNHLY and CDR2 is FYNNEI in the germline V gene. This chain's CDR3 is CASRALGSTGELFF. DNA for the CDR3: TGTGCCAGCAGGGCACTGGGTTCAACCGGGGAGCTGTTTTTT. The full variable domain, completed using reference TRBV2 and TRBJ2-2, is EPEVTQTPSHQVTQMGQEVILRCVPISNHLYFYWYRQILGQKVEFLVSFYNNEISEKSEIFDDQFSVERPDGSNFTLKIRSTKLEDSAMYFCASRALGSTGELFFGEGSRLTVL.

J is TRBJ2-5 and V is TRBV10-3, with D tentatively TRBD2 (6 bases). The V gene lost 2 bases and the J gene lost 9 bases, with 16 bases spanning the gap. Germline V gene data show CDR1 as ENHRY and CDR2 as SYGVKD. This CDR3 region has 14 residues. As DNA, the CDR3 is TGTGCCATCAGTGAGCCGGAAATTGGGGAGGCCCAGTACTTC. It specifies CAISEPEIGEAQYF.

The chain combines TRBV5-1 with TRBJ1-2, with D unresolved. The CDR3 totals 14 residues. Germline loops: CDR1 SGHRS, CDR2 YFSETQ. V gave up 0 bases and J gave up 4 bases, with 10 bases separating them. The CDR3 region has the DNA TGCGCCAGCAGCTTGGGGGCAGGTCTCTATGGCTACACCTTC. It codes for CASSLGAGLYGYTF.

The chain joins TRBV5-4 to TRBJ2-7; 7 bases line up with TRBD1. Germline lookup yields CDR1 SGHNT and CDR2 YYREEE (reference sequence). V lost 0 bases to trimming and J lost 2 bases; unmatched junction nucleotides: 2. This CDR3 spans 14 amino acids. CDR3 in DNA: TGTGCCAGCAGCTTGGACAGGGGACCCTACGAGCAGTACTTC. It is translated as CASSLDRGPYEQYF.

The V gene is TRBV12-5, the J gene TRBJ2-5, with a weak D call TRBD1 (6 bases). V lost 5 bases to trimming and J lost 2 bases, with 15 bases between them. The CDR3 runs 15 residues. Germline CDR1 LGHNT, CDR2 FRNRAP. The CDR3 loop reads CASGPQTGLQETQYF. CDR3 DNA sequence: TGTGCTAGTGGTCCGCAGACAGGTCTTCAAGAGACCCAGTACTTC.

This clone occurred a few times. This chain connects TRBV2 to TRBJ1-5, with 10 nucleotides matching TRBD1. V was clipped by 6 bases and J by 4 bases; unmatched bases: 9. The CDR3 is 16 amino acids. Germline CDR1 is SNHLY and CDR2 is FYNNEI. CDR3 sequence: CASREPGQGTNQPQHF. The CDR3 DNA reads TGTGCCAGCAGAGAACCGGGACAGGGGACTAATCAGCCCCAGCATTTT.

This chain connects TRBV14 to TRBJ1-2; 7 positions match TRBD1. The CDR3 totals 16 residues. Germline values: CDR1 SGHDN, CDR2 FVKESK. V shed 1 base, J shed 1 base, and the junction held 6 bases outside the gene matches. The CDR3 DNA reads TGTGCCAGCAGCCAAGGTCTGGGACAGATTAACTATGGCTACACCTTC. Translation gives CASSQGLGQINYGYTF.

The CDR3 is CASSIDRGYNEKLFF. As DNA, the CDR3 is TGTGCCAGTAGTATAGATCGAGGCTATAATGAAAAACTGTTTTTT. V usage is TRBV19 and J usage is TRBJ1-4; D not certain. CDR1 is LNHDA and CDR2 is SQIVND in the germline V gene (reference sequence). Between the trimmed V and J ends, which lost 0 bases and 4 bases, there was a span of 9 bases. This CDR3 comprises 15 residues.

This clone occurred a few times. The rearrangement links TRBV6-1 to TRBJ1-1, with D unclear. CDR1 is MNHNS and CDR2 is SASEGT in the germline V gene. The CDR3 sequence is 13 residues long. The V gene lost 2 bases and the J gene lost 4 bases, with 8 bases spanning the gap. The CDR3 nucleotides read TGTGCCAGCAGTGAAAGGGTTGGCACTGAAGCTTTCTTT. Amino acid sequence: CASSERVGTEAFF.

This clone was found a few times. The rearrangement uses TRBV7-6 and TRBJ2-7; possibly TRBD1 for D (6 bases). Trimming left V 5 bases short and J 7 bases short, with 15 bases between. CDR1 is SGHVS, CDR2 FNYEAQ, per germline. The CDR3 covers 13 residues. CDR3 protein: CASSLGQLGEQYF. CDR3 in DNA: TGTGCCAGCAGCCTTGGACAGCTTGGAGAGCAGTACTTC.